This is a list of T cell receptor beta chains from one sample in a study of blood T cell repertoires in COVID-19. Some clones are missing from TCRdb's copy, which holds only in-frame ones; the method was immunoSEQ multiplex PCR. The sample yields 300,000 to 400,000 clones, 88% seen once. The material sequenced was PBMCs or T cells enriched from blood (not recorded which). These receptors all come from a woman between 25 and 40 years old with acute COVID-19. Both conserved end residues are part of each CDR3. D genes are given only for firm matches. Size tells how often a clone was seen (once, few, many) or the class of an expanded clone, and some rows leave it out.

V	D	size	J	CDR3	DNA
TRBV7-2	-	once	TRBJ1-1	CASSLSGDGSEAFF	TGTGCCAGCAGCCTATCAGGGGATGGATCTGAAGCTTTCTTT
TRBV24-1	TRBD1	-	TRBJ2-6	CATVSRDRGIGANVLTF	TGTGCCACCGTCTCCAGAGACAGGGGCATCGGGGCCAACGTCCTGACTTTC
TRBV27	-	once	TRBJ2-5	CASSLTGTQETQYF	TGTGCCAGCAGTTTAACCGGGACACAAGAGACCCAGTACTTC
TRBV5-1	TRBD1	-	TRBJ1-2	CASSLGTGDYGYTF	TGCGCCAGCAGCTTGGGTACAGGGGACTATGGCTACACCTTC
TRBV9	-	-	TRBJ2-5	CASSVASGDPQETQYF	TGTGCCAGCAGCGTAGCTTCGGGGGACCCTCAAGAGACCCAGTACTTC
TRBV14	-	-	TRBJ2-7	CASSSRNEQYF	TGTGCCAGCAGCTCGAGGAACGAGCAGTACTTC
TRBV11-3	TRBD1	few	TRBJ1-1	CASSSTPGQGLEAFF	TGTGCCAGCAGCTCAACACCGGGACAGGGTCTTGAAGCTTTCTTT
TRBV23-1	-	-	TRBJ2-1	CASSQRERSSYNEQFF	TGCGCCAGCAGTCAAAGAGAGAGGAGCTCCTACAATGAGCAGTTCTTC
TRBV27	TRBD1	-	TRBJ1-1	CASRPLTRTGGLFF	TGTGCCAGCAGACCCCTGACCCGGACAGGGGGGCTCTTCTTT
TRBV20-1	TRBD2	-	TRBJ2-1	CSASSLAGANNEQFF	TGCAGTGCTAGTAGTCTAGCGGGGGCCAACAATGAGCAGTTCTTC
TRBV30	-	-	TRBJ1-2	CAWFQGSLGYTF	TGTGCCTGGTTTCAGGGGTCCCTAGGCTACACCTTC
TRBV21-1	-	few	TRBJ2-1	CASNPKDREGNEQFF	TGTGCCAGCAACCCCAAGGACAGGGAGGGGAATGAGCAGTTCTTC
TRBV2	TRBD2	-	TRBJ2-2	CASSALAANTGELFF	TGTGCCAGCAGTGCGCTAGCGGCTAACACCGGGGAGCTGTTTTTT
TRBV18	TRBD2	-	TRBJ2-2	CASSLNPSGTMTGELFF	TGTGCCAGCTCACTAAACCCCTCTGGGACTATGACCGGGGAGCTGTTTTTT
TRBV6-5	-	-	TRBJ2-6	CASRRHYSGANVLTF	TGTGCCAGCAGGAGGCATTACTCTGGGGCCAACGTCCTGACTTTC
TRBV5-4	-	-	TRBJ1-1	CASREGSGNTEAFF	TGTGCCAGCAGGGAGGGGAGCGGGAACACTGAAGCTTTCTTT
TRBV7-2	TRBD2	once	TRBJ2-1	CASSLSGGGLYNEQFF	TGTGCCAGCAGCTTGAGCGGGGGAGGGCTCTACAATGAGCAGTTCTTC
TRBV7-2	TRBD1	-	TRBJ1-5	CASSRTGGNQPQHF	TGTGCCAGCAGTCGGACAGGGGGGAATCAGCCCCAGCATTTT
TRBV6-5	TRBD1	-	TRBJ2-7	CASSRGDRGSYEQYF	TGTGCCAGCAGTCGAGGGGACAGGGGGAGCTACGAGCAGTACTTC
TRBV6-5	TRBD1	-	TRBJ2-2	CAGVIGQGGGELFF	TGTGCCGGGGTTATAGGACAGGGAGGCGGGGAGCTGTTTTTT
TRBV5-6	TRBD1	-	TRBJ1-6	CASSHRDRHSPLHF	TGTGCCAGCAGCCACCGGGACAGACATTCACCCCTCCACTTT
TRBV19	-	-	TRBJ1-6	CASASGLSMSSYNSPLHF	TGTGCCAGTGCCTCGGGACTTTCGATGAGCTCCTATAATTCACCCCTCCACTTT
TRBV9	-	-	TRBJ2-1	CASTNLGSSSYNEQFF	TGTGCCAGCACCAATCTAGGTTCTAGCTCCTACAATGAGCAGTTCTTC
TRBV5-1	-	few	TRBJ2-1	CASSLVTNGYNEQFF	TGCGCCAGCAGCTTGGTGACAAATGGGTACAATGAGCAGTTCTTC
TRBV6-2/TRBV6-3	TRBD1	-	TRBJ1-2	CASSYSVTGRGYTF	TGTGCCAGCAGTTACAGCGTGACAGGGCGAGGCTACACCTTC
TRBV7-3	-	-	TRBJ1-1	CASHKGRWTEAFF	TGTGCCAGCCATAAGGGGCGTTGGACTGAAGCTTTCTTT
TRBV5-1	TRBD1	-	TRBJ1-4	CASSGRQGNEKLFF	TGCGCCAGCAGCGGGAGACAGGGTAATGAAAAACTGTTTTTT
TRBV28	-	-	TRBJ1-1	CASRATEAFF	TGTGCCAGCAGGGCTACTGAAGCTTTCTTT
TRBV28	TRBD1	few	TRBJ2-1	CASSLGTGDNEQFF	TGTGCCAGCAGTTTAGGAACAGGGGATAATGAGCAGTTCTTC
TRBV4-2	TRBD2	-	TRBJ2-3	CASARGSGTDTQYF	TGTGCCAGCGCGCGGGGGTCGGGGACAGATACGCAGTATTTT